The 32 T cell receptor beta chains reported below all come from one sample, sequenced in a study of blood T cells in healthy people across ages. With a J-beta primer mix and a sample-barcoded 5' primer, a second PCR ran roughly 6 to 12 cycles. TCRdb re-derived calls from the 5' RACE reads in MiXCR, one entry per CDR3 protein. The top ten hold 29% of the sample, which has approximately 290,000 distinct CDR3 sequences, roughly 27% seen once. Material: blood. The receptors shown here come from a woman aged 70-85 years in good health.

This clonotype has just a few counts. The chain is built from TRBV7-2 and TRBJ2-7; 12 bases fit TRBD2. The CDR3 is made up of 19 amino acids. Germline lookup yields CDR1 SGHTA and CDR2 FQGNSA. Losses at the gene ends were 4 bases for V and 4 bases for J; bases not matched to a gene: 17. The CDR3 nucleotides read TGTGCCAGCAGCTCAACGTGGCTAGCGGGAGGGAACGGGGAATACGAGCAGTACTTC. Translation gives CASSSTWLAGGNGEYEQYF.

V gene TRBV14 combines with J gene TRBJ2-2; D is ambiguous. CDR1 and CDR2 (germline): SGHDN, FVKESK. The V end lost 2 bases, the J end lost 5 bases, and 6 bases lay between the germline ends. This CDR3 is 13 amino acids long. The CDR3 DNA follows: TGTGCCAGCAGCCAAAGAAAGACCGGGGAGCTGTTTTTT. This codes for CASSQRKTGELFF. The whole variable domain, filled in from reference TRBV14 and TRBJ2-2, reads EAGVTQFPSHSVIEKGQTVTLRCDPISGHDNLYWYRRVMGKEIKFLLHFVKESKQDESGMPNNRFLAERTGGTYSTLKVQPAELEDSGVYFCASSQRKTGELFFGEGSRLTVL.

The J gene is TRBJ2-2, the V gene TRBV6-2 or TRBV6-3; D is unresolved. The V gene lost 2 bases and the J gene lost 3 bases, with 10 bases spanning the gap. The CDR3 has 15 residues. Germline CDR1 MNHEY, CDR2 SVGEGT. The CDR3 DNA is TGTGCCAGCAGTTACGGGCAGAGAGACACCGGGGAGCTGTTTTTT. Translated: CASSYGQRDTGELFF.

The chain carries TRBV20-1 and TRBJ1-2; TRBD1 is a possible D gene (5 bases). Germline loops: CDR1 DFQATT, CDR2 SNEGSKA (reference sequence). This CDR3 spans 11 amino acids. Between the trimmed V and J ends, which lost 0 bases and 6 bases, there was a span of 5 bases. For the CDR3, the DNA is TGCAGTGCTAGAGAGGGGGATGGCTACACCTTC. It yields the protein CSAREGDGYTF.

The chain couples TRBV29-1 to TRBJ2-5, with D hard to call. The V gene lost 4 bases and the J gene lost 4 bases, with 10 bases spanning the gap. Germline loops: CDR1 SQVTM, CDR2 ANQGSEA. This CDR3 is built from 12 residues. The CDR3 loop is CSVVAARETQYF. In DNA form, the CDR3 reads TGCAGCGTTGTGGCTGCTCGAGAGACCCAGTACTTC.

V and J are TRBV12-3 or TRBV12-4 and TRBJ1-2; 9 positions agree with TRBD1. The CDR3 sequence is 13 residues long. With 3 bases clipped from V and 7 bases from J, the junction kept 3 bases outside the gene matches. This chain's CDR3 is CASSLGTGFGYTF. In DNA form, the CDR3 reads TGTGCCAGCAGTTTGGGGACAGGGTTTGGCTACACCTTC.

Details on this clonotype: This could be a read error, since a much larger clone is one nucleotide away. The chain is built from TRBV11-2 and TRBJ2-1; D gene unclear. The CDR3 has 13 amino acids. Germline assignment: CDR1 SGHAT and CDR2 FQNNGV. CDR3 sequence (DNA): TGTGCCATCAGCCCAGAGACTGTCAATGAGCAGTTCTTC. Its translation is CAISPETVNEQFF.

This clonotype has just a few counts. The chain uses TRBV28 and TRBJ1-3; D not resolved. V shed 6 bases and J shed 5 bases, with 5 bases lying between them. This CDR3 is 11 amino acids long. CDR1 is MDHEN and CDR2 is SYDVKM in the germline V gene. CDR3 bases: TGTGCCAGCAGGCAAAGAAACACCATATATTTT. Its translation: CASRQRNTIYF. Drawing the rest from reference TRBV28 and TRBJ1-3, the complete variable domain is DVKVTQSSRYLVKRTGEKVFLECVQDMDHENMFWYRQDPGLGLRLIYFSYDVKMKEKGDIPEGYSVSREKKERFSLILESASTNQTSMYLCASRQRNTIYFGEGSWLTVV.

The gene calls are TRBV2 and TRBJ2-5; D could derive from TRBD1 or TRBD2 (6 bases each). Germline V gene sequence: CDR1 SNHLY, CDR2 FYNNEI. With 0 bases removed from V and 1 base from J, the gap between germline ends came to 12 bases. CDR3 size: 16 residues. The CDR3 reads CASSEALGGGQETQYF. CDR3 nucleotides: TGTGCCAGCAGTGAAGCGCTCGGGGGCGGCCAAGAGACCCAGTACTTC.

The sample holds a few counts of this clonotype. The genes are TRBV11-2 and TRBJ2-5, with a tentative D call TRBD1 (5 bases). The J call may be mistaken, given a closer DNA end match to TRBJ2-7. In germline, CDR1 is SGHAT, CDR2 FQNNGV. This CDR3 spans 12 amino acids. The CDR3 bases are TGTGCCAGCAGCGACGACAGCTACGAGCAGTACTTC. Its translation: CASSDDSYEQYF.

This clonotype was counted between two and nine times. This chain links TRBV20-1 with TRBJ2-6, with D unclear. Trimming shortened V by 0 bases and J by 0 bases, and 6 bases separated the two germline ends. The CDR3 is 15 amino acids. Germline lookup yields CDR1 DFQATT and CDR2 SNEGSKA (reference sequence). CDR3 in amino acids: CSARDIRSGANVLTF. CDR3 bases: TGCAGTGCTAGAGACATTCGCTCTGGGGCCAACGTCCTGACTTTC.

This rearrangement joins TRBV4-3 to TRBJ1-4, with D tentatively TRBD1 (5 bases). The CDR3 totals 17 residues. Germline V gene sequence: CDR1 LGHNA, CDR2 YSLEER. The V end was cut by 4 bases, the J end by 4 bases, with 19 bases between. In nucleotides, the CDR3 is TGCGCCAGCAGCCTCACGGCATCCCTCGGGGGTAATGAAAAACTGTTTTTT. Encoded protein: CASSLTASLGGNEKLFF.

The rearrangement links TRBV4-1 to TRBJ1-2; D is uncertain. The germline gives CDR1 MGHRA, CDR2 YSYEKL. V lost 4 bases to trimming and J lost 4 bases, with 13 bases between them. The CDR3 consists of 14 residues. The CDR3 coding sequence is TGCGCCAGCAGCCCCCACACGGGAATCTATGGCTACACCTTC. Translated: CASSPHTGIYGYTF.

The V gene is TRBV5-5, the J gene TRBJ2-7; TRBD2 aligns across 13 bases. CDR1 is SGHKS and CDR2 is YYEKEE in the germline V gene (reference sequence). J was trimmed by 3 bases and V by 0 bases; bases with no gene match: 3. The CDR3 runs 16 residues. CDR3 loop: CASSLGGLAGFYEQYF. Here the CDR3 DNA reads TGTGCCAGCAGCTTGGGGGGACTAGCGGGATTCTACGAGCAGTACTTC. Together with reference TRBV5-5 and TRBJ2-7, the CDR3 gives the full variable domain: DAGVTQSPTHLIKTRGQQVTLRCSPISGHKSVSWYQQVLGQGPQFIFQYYEKEERGRGNFPDRFSARQFPNYSSELNVNALLLGDSALYLCASSLGGLAGFYEQYFGPGTRLTVT.

The CDR3 protein is CSVAWGPQAFF. DNA of the CDR3: TGCAGCGTTGCCTGGGGACCTCAAGCTTTCTTT. The V call is TRBV29-1, the J call TRBJ1-1, with D possibly TRBD1 on 5 matching bases. The V gene's germline CDR1 is SQVTM and CDR2 ANQGSEA. This CDR3 region has 11 residues. V was cut by 4 bases and J by 9 bases, with 12 bases left in between.

This clonotype was observed a few times. The chain uses TRBV5-5 and TRBJ2-2; no firm D call. Trimming took 0 bases from V and 4 from J, leaving 10 bases between them. Looked up from germline, CDR1 is SGHKS and CDR2 is YYEKEE (reference sequence). This CDR3 is built from 15 residues. The CDR3 sequence is CASSLAHATTGELFF. In nucleotides, the CDR3 is TGTGCCAGCAGCTTGGCACACGCGACCACCGGGGAGCTGTTTTTT.

The V gene is TRBV7-2, the J gene TRBJ2-5; D gene ambiguous. Trimming pared 1 base from V and 1 base from J, leaving 4 bases between. CDR1 is SGHTA, CDR2 FQGNSA, per germline. CDR3 length: 13 residues. Here the CDR3 DNA reads TGTGCCAGCAGCTTAGTAGTCCAAGAGACCCAGTACTTC. This translates into CASSLVVQETQYF.

The chain employs TRBV7-9 and TRBJ2-2, with 7 bases that match TRBD2. CDR3 size: 16 residues. From germline, CDR1 is SEHNR and CDR2 FQNEAQ (reference sequence). The V segment lost 11 bases and the J segment 3 bases; nucleotides outside the gene matches: 15. The CDR3 is CAFDIGGSKHTGELFF. CDR3 nucleotide sequence: TGTGCCTTCGACATCGGGGGGAGTAAGCACACCGGGGAGCTGTTTTTT.

This chain joins TRBV20-1 and TRBJ2-5; D tentatively reads TRBD1 or TRBD2 (5 bases each). The J call may be mistaken, given a closer DNA end match to TRBJ2-7. Germline V gene data show CDR1 as DFQATT and CDR2 as SNEGSKA (reference sequence). CDR3 length equals 12 residues. CDR3 in amino acids: CSARMVGDEQYF. The CDR3 region has the DNA TGCAGTGCTAGAATGGTGGGGGACGAGCAGTACTTC.

The chain is built from TRBV6-2 or TRBV6-3 and TRBJ2-7, with a possible D match to TRBD2 (6 bases). CDR3 length: 16 amino acids. Germline V lookup: CDR1 MNHEY, CDR2 SVGEGT. V was cut by 5 bases and J by 2 bases, with 19 bases left in between. The CDR3 is CASSPRSGLGTYEQYF. The CDR3 bases are TGTGCCAGCAGTCCTAGATCGGGACTGGGAACCTACGAGCAGTACTTC.

V usage is TRBV9 and J usage is TRBJ2-3; 10 bases line up with TRBD2. J lost 4 bases, V lost 0 bases, and 5 bases had no gene match. Germline CDR1 is SGDLS and CDR2 is YYNGEE. The CDR3 covers 16 residues. The CDR3 DNA is TGTGCCAGCAGCGTAGGTACTAGCGGGGTTTCAGATACGCAGTATTTT. It translates to CASSVGTSGVSDTQYF. The entire variable domain, with the rest obtained from reference TRBV9 and TRBJ2-3, is as follows: DSGVTQTPKHLITATGQRVTLRCSPRSGDLSVYWYQQSLDQGLQFLIQYYNGEERAKGNILERFSAQQFPDLHSELNLSSLELGDSALYFCASSVGTSGVSDTQYFGPGTRLTVL.

For this clonotype: A clone one base away is much larger, so this may be a read error. The rearrangement links TRBV4-1 to TRBJ1-5; D ambiguous. V was cut by 0 bases and J by 4 bases, with 10 bases left in between. Germline lookup yields CDR1 MGHRA and CDR2 YSYEKL. The CDR3 runs to 15 residues. Here the CDR3 DNA reads TGCGCCAGCAGCCAAGATACAGAGAGAAATCAGCCCCAGCATTTT. Residues: CASSQDTERNQPQHF.

V is TRBV29-1 and J is TRBJ2-3; D gene uncertain. The CDR3 covers 12 residues. V was cut by 7 bases and J by 2 bases, with 10 bases left in between. CDR1 is SQVTM and CDR2 is ANQGSEA in the germline V gene. CDR3 bases: TGCAGCGCCCAAGACCACACAGATACGCAGTATTTT. It translates to CSAQDHTDTQYF.

This clonotype was counted a few times. This chain joins TRBV6-5 and TRBJ2-2; D not certain. V lost 6 bases and J 4 bases, leaving 12 bases between the germline ends. The CDR3 spans 14 residues. Germline CDR1 MNHEY, CDR2 SVGAGI. CDR3 DNA: TGTGCCAGCAGGGTGGGATACCCCACCGGGGAGCTGTTTTTT. Amino acids: CASRVGYPTGELFF.

This clonotype was counted a few times. The chain couples TRBV27 to TRBJ1-4; perhaps TRBD1 as D (5 bases). V was cut by 7 bases and J by 6 bases, with 15 bases left in between. In germline, CDR1 is MNHEY, CDR2 SMNVEV (reference sequence). The CDR3 totals 14 residues. CDR3: CASTSRGGDEKLFF. The CDR3 DNA reads TGTGCCAGCACCAGTAGGGGTGGGGATGAAAAACTGTTTTTT.

This clonotype was seen a handful of times. The rearrangement links TRBV2 to TRBJ2-7; TRBD2 agrees at 12 bases. Per the germline V gene, CDR1 is SNHLY and CDR2 is FYNNEI. The CDR3 is made up of 14 amino acids. Germline trimming cut 4 bases from V and 3 bases from J; bases unmatched to any gene: 1. CDR3 residues: CASSVLAGGYEQYF. The CDR3, as DNA: TGTGCCAGCAGTGTACTAGCGGGAGGCTACGAGCAGTACTTC.

Worth noting for this clonotype: With a much larger clone just one base away, this may be a read error. The V gene is TRBV9, the J gene TRBJ2-1, with 8 bases lining up with TRBD2. Germline V gene lookup returns CDR1 SGDLS and CDR2 YYNGEE. There are 18 residues in the CDR3. CDR3 DNA sequence: TGTGCCAGCAGCAGAACGGGAACTAGCGGTAACTCCTACAATGAGCAGTCCTTC. Translation: CASSRTGTSGNSYNEQSF.

CDR3 DNA: TGTGCCAGCAGCTTAGTGGGGACAGGGACAGAGACCCAGTACTTC. The encoded protein is CASSLVGTGTETQYF. The chain uses TRBV11-2 and TRBJ2-5; 9 bases are shared with TRBD1. Germline trimming cut 1 base from V and 4 bases from J; bases unmatched to any gene: 4. Germline lookup yields CDR1 SGHAT and CDR2 FQNNGV. The CDR3 sequence is 15 residues long.

CDR3 loop: CSVDGATGRDYNEQFF. The CDR3 DNA reads TGCAGCGTTGACGGGGCTACAGGCCGTGATTACAATGAGCAGTTCTTC. The chain recombines TRBV29-1 with TRBJ2-1; D is tentatively TRBD1 or TRBD2 (5 bases each). The germline gives CDR1 SQVTM, CDR2 ANQGSEA. V was cut by 3 bases and J by 4 bases, with 19 bases left in between. This CDR3 is built from 16 residues.

This clonotype was recorded many times. The rearrangement links TRBV15 to TRBJ2-1; 12 nucleotides match TRBD1. Trimming removed 2 bases from V and 8 bases from J; junction bases left unmatched: 4. The CDR3 sequence is 15 residues long. Germline CDR1 and CDR2: LNHNV and YYDKDF (reference sequence). CDR3 loop: CATSRPGTGGHEQFF. The CDR3 DNA reads TGTGCCACCAGCAGACCCGGGACAGGGGGCCATGAGCAGTTCTTC.

The chain links TRBV12-3 or TRBV12-4 to TRBJ2-4, with 7 positions matching TRBD2. The CDR3 contains 15 residues. V was clipped by 8 bases and J by 1 base; unmatched bases: 8. The CDR3, as DNA: TGTGCCAGCCGAACGGGGGGTACGGCCAAAAACATTCAGTACTTC. Its protein product is CASRTGGTAKNIQYF.

This clonotype came up a few times. The chain carries TRBV20-1 and TRBJ1-1; D is ambiguous. The CDR3 length is 15 residues. Germline CDR1 and CDR2: DFQATT and SNEGSKA (reference sequence). Deletions cut 4 bases from V and 0 bases from J, with 15 bases between. Written as DNA, the CDR3 is TGCAGTGCTATTGGGGTCGGTCTGGTGAACACTGAAGCTTTCTTT. Translated, it gives CSAIGVGLVNTEAFF.